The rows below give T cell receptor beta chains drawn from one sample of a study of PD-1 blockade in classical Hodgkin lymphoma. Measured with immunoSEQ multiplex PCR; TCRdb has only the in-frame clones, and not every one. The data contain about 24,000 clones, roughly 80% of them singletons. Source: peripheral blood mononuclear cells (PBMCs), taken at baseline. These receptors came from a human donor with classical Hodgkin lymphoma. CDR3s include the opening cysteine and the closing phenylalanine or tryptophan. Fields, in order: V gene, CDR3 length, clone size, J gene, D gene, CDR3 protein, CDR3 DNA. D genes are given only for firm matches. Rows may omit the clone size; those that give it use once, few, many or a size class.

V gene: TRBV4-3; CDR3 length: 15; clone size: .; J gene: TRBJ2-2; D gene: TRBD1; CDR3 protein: CASSSTDRGTGELFF; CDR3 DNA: TGCGCCAGCAGCTCGACGGACAGGGGGACCGGGGAGCTGTTTTTT
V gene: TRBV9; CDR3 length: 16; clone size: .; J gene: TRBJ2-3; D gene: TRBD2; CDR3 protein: CASSVVAGGMPDTQYF; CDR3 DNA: TGTGCCAGCAGCGTAGTAGCGGGGGGGATGCCAGATACGCAGTATTTT
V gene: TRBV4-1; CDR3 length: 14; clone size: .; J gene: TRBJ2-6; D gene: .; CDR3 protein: CASSQGYGANVLTF; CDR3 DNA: TGCGCCAGCAGCCAAGGGTACGGGGCCAACGTCCTGACTTTC
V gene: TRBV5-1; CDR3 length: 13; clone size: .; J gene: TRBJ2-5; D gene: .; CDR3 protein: CASTRGSGETQYF; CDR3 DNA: TGCGCCAGCACTAGGGGGTCCGGAGAGACCCAGTACTTC
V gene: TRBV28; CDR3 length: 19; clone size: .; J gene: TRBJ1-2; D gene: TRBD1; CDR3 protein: CASSSTRPGQGAGLWGYTF; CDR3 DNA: TGTGCCAGCAGTTCGACGCGGCCGGGACAGGGGGCCGGTCTCTGGGGCTACACCTTC
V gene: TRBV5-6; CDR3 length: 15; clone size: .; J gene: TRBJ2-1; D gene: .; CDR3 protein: CASGREGGSYNEQFF; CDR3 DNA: TGTGCCAGCGGGCGAGAGGGGGGCTCCTACAATGAGCAGTTCTTC
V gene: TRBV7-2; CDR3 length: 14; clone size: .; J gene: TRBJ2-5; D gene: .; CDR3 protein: CASSNDWVQETQYF; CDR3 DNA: TGTGCCAGCAGCAACGACTGGGTCCAAGAGACCCAGTACTTC
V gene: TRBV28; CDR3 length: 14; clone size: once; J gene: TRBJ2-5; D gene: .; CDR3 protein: CASSSVGVAETQYF; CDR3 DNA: TGTGCCAGCAGTTCTGTCGGGGTAGCGGAGACCCAGTACTTC
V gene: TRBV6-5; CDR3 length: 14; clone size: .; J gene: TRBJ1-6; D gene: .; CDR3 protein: CASTPGGSYSPLHF; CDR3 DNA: TGTGCCAGCACCCCCGGGGGGAGTTATTCACCCCTCCACTTT
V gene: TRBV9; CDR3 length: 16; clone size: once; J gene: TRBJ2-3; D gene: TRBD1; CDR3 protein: CASSAHWDRGTDTQYF; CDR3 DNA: TGTGCCAGCAGCGCCCACTGGGACAGGGGGACAGATACGCAGTATTTT
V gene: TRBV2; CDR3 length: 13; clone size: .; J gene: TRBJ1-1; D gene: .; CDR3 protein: CASRFGTLDEAFF; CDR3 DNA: TGTGCCAGCAGGTTCGGGACACTTGATGAAGCTTTCTTT
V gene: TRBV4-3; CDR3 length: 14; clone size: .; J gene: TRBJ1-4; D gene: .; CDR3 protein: CASSPGDGNEKLFF; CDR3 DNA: TGCGCCAGCAGCCCCGGAGACGGGAATGAAAAACTGTTTTTT
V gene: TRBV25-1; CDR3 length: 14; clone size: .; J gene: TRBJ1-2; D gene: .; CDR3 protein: CASSEFRRSYGYTF; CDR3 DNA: TGTGCCAGCAGTGAATTCAGGCGATCCTATGGCTACACCTTC
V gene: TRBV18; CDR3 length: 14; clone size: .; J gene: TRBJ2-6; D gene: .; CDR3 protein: CASKREAGANVLTF; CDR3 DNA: TGTGCCAGCAAGAGGGAGGCTGGGGCCAACGTCCTGACTTTC
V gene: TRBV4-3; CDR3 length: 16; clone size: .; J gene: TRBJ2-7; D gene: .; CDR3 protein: CASSLGAGRDSYEQYF; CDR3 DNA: TGCGCCAGCAGCCTCGGAGCGGGCAGGGACTCCTACGAGCAGTACTTC
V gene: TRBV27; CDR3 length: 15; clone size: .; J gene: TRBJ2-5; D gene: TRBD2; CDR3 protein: CASSLRGTSPETQYF; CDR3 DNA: TGTGCCAGCAGTCTCCGCGGGACTAGTCCAGAGACCCAGTACTTC
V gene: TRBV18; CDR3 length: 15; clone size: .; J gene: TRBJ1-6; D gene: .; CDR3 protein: CASSPRVGQNSPLHF; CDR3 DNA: TGTGCCAGCTCACCACGAGTAGGACAGAATTCACCCCTCCACTTT
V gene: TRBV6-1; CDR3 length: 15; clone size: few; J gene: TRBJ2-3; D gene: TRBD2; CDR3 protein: CASTLLAGGEDTQYF; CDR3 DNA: TGTGCCAGCACCCTACTAGCGGGGGGGGAAGATACGCAGTATTTT
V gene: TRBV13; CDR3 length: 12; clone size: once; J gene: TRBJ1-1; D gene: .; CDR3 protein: CASKRGSTEAFF; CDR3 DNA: TGTGCCAGCAAGAGGGGGAGCACTGAAGCTTTCTTT
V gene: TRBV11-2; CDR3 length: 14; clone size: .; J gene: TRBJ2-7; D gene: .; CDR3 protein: CASSLDLGAYEQYF; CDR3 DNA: TGTGCCAGCAGCTTAGACTTGGGAGCCTACGAGCAGTACTTC
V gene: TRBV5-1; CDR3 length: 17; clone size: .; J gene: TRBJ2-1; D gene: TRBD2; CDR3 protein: CASSLGLAGGIHNEQFF; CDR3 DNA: TGCGCCAGCAGCTTGGGGCTAGCGGGGGGCATCCACAATGAGCAGTTCTTC
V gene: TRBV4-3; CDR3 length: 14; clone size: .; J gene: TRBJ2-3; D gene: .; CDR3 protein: CASSQGPFTDTQYF; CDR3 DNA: TGCGCCAGCAGCCAGGGACCTTTTACAGATACGCAGTATTTT
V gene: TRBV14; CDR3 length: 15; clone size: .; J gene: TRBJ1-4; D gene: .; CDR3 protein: CASSQETGFNEKLFF; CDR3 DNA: TGTGCCAGCAGCCAAGAAACAGGGTTTAATGAAAAACTGTTTTTT
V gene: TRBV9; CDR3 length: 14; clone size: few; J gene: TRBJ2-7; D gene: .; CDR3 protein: CASSPQGRGYEQYF; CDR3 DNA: TGTGCCAGCAGCCCTCAGGGCAGGGGCTACGAGCAGTACTTC
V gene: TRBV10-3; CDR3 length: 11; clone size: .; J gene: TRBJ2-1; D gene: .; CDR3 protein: CAISARDEQFF; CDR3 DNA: TGTGCCATCAGTGCCCGAGATGAGCAGTTCTTC
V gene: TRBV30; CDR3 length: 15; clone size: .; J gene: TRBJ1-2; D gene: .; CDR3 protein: CAWRDPLRDNYGYTF; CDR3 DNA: TGTGCCTGGAGAGACCCTCTTAGGGACAACTATGGCTACACCTTC
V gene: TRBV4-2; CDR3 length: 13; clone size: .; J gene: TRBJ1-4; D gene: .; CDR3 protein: CASSQDQREKLFF; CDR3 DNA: TGTGCCAGCAGCCAAGACCAGAGGGAAAAACTGTTTTTT
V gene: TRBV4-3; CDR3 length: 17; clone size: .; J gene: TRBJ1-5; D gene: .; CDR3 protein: CASSQGLGAGNNQPQHF; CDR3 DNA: TGCGCCAGCAGCCAAGGTCTCGGTGCAGGCAACAATCAGCCCCAGCATTTT
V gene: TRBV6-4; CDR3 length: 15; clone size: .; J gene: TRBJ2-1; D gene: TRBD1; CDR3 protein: CASSINGQGPNEQFF; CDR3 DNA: TGTGCCAGCAGTATTAATGGACAGGGCCCCAATGAGCAGTTCTTC
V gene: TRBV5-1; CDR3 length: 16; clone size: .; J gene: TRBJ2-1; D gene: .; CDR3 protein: CASSGPDGLNLNEQFF; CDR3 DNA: TGCGCCAGCAGCGGACCTGACGGACTTAACCTCAATGAGCAGTTCTTC
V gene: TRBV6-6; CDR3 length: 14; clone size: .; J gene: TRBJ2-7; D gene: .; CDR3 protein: CATCRSGTSYEQYF; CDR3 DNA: TGTGCCACCTGCCGATCCGGGACATCCTACGAGCAGTACTTC
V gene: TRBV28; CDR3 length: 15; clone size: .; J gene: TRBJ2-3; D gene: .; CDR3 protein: CASSLGQGGGDTQYF; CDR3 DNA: TGTGCCAGCAGTTTAGGGCAGGGGGGAGGAGATACGCAGTATTTT
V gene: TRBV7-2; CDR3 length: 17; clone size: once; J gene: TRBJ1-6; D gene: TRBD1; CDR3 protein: CASSLDTGARANSPLHF; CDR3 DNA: TGTGCCAGCAGCTTAGACACAGGGGCCCGGGCTAATTCACCCCTCCACTTT
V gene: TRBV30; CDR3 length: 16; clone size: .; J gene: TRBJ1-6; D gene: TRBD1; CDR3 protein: CAWNLAGGIYNSPLHF; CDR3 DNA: TGTGCCTGGAATCTAGCAGGGGGGATATATAATTCACCCCTCCACTTT
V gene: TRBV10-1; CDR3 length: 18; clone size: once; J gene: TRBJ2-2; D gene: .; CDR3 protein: CASISPRDKHANTGELFF; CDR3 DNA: TGCGCCAGCATCTCCCCCCGGGACAAACACGCGAACACCGGGGAGCTGTTTTTT
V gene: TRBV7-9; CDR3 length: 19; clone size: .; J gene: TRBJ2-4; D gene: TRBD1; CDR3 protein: CASSRGDRFIDLAKNIQYF; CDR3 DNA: TGTGCCAGCAGCCGTGGGGACAGGTTCATAGACCTAGCCAAAAACATTCAGTACTTC
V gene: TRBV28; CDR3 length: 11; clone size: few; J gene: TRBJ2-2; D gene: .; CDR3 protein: CASSFTGELFF; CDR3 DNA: TGTGCCAGCAGTTTTACCGGGGAGCTGTTTTTT
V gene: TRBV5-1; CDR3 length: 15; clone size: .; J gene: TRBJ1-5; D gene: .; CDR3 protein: CASSQWGNSNQPQHF; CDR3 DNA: TGCGCCAGCAGCCAATGGGGTAATAGCAATCAGCCCCAGCATTTT
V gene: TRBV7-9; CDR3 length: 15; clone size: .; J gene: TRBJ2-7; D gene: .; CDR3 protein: CASSAVGFGDYEQYF; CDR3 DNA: TGTGCCAGCAGCGCAGTCGGGTTCGGAGACTACGAGCAGTACTTC
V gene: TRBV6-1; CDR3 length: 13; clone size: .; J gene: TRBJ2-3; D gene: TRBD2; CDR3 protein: CASGTSGGDTQYF; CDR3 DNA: TGTGCCAGCGGCACTAGCGGGGGAGATACGCAGTATTTT
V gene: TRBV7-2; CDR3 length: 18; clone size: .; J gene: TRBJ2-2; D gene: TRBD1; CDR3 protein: CASSQTTRDRGYTGELFF; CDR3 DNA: TGTGCCAGCAGCCAGACGACGCGGGACAGGGGTTACACCGGGGAGCTGTTTTTT
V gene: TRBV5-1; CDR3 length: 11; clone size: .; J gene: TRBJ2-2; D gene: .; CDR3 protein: CASSLSGELFF; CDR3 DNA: TGCGCCAGCTCCCTTTCCGGGGAGCTGTTTTTT
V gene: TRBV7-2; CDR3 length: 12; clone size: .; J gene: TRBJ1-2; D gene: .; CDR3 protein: CASSLTDYGYTF; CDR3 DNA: TGTGCCAGCAGCTTGACAGACTATGGCTACACCTTC
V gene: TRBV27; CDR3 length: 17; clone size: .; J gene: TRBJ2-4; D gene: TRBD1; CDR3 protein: CASSSSGQPFFKNIQYF; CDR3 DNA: TGTGCCAGCAGTTCCTCGGGACAGCCTTTTTTCAAAAACATTCAGTACTTC
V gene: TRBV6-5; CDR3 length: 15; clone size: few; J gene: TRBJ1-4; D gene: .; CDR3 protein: CASSYSGQRGEKLFF; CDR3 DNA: TGTGCCAGCAGTTACTCGGGGCAGAGGGGTGAAAAACTGTTTTTT
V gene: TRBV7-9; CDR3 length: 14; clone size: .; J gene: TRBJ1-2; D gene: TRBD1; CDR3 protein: CASSLGQGLYGYTF; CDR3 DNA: TGTGCCAGCAGCTTAGGACAGGGGCTCTATGGCTACACCTTC
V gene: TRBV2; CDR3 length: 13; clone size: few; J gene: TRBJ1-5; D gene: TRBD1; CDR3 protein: CASSLSRGQPQHF; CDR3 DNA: TGTGCCAGCAGTTTAAGCAGGGGGCAGCCCCAGCATTTT
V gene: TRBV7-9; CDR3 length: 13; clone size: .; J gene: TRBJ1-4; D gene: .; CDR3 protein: CASSSRTHEKLFF; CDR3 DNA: TGTGCCAGCAGTTCCAGGACGCACGAAAAACTGTTTTTT
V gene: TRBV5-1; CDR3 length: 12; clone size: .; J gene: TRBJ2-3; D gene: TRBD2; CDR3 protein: CASGLAGLTQYF; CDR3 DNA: TGCGCCAGCGGACTAGCGGGTCTTACGCAGTATTTT
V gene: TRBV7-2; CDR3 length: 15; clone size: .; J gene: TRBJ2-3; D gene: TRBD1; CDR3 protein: CASTHGQGATDTQYF; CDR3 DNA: TGTGCCAGCACCCATGGGCAGGGGGCCACAGATACGCAGTATTTT
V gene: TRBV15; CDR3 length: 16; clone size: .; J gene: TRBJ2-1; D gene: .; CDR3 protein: CATSRGGGASYNEQFF; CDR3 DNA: TGTGCCACCAGCAGGGGAGGGGGGGCCTCCTACAATGAGCAGTTCTTC
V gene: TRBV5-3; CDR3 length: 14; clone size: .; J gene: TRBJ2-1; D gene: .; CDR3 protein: CARSLAGFSNEQFF; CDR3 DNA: TGTGCCAGAAGCTTGGCAGGGTTCTCCAATGAGCAGTTCTTC
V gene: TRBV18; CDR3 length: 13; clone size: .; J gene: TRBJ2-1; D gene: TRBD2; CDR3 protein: CASSSRTSNEQFF; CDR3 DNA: TGTGCCAGCTCATCCCGGACTAGCAATGAGCAGTTCTTC
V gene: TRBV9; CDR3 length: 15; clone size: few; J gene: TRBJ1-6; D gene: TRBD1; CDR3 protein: CASSVGAGGNSPLHF; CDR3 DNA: TGTGCCAGCAGCGTAGGGGCAGGGGGTAATTCACCCCTCCACTTT
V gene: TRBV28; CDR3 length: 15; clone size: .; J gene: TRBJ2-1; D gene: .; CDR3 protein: CASSLGDRLYNEQFF; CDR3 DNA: TGTGCCAGCAGTTTGGGAGACAGACTCTACAATGAGCAGTTCTTC